The table lists the clone carrying this T cell receptor beta chain with a few counts. Its antigen is not identified. The sample is drawn from a study of response to subunit inactivated influenza vaccine. Points from the study as a whole: The authors put forward the suggestion that each seasonal influenza vaccination may bring in only a limited number of new T cells.

Using its own MiXCR run on the RT-PCR reads, TCRdb lists one record per CDR3 protein. The table has hundreds of thousands of distinct CDR3 sequences, 15% to 19% seen once. The CDR3 length is 16 residues. V was clipped by 7 bases and J by 4 bases; unmatched bases: 9. Germline V CDR1 and CDR2: MDHEN, SYDVKM. The material was PBMCs from blood, obtained roughly 12 days after vaccination. The gene calls are TRBV28 and TRBJ2-3, with 12 bases identical to TRBD1. The sequence was collected from a man aged 50-59 years who received an inactivated influenza vaccine. This CDR3 is CASTTTGTGGSDTQYF. The CDR3 bases are TGTGCCAGCACTACTACCGGGACAGGGGGCTCAGATACGCAGTATTTT.